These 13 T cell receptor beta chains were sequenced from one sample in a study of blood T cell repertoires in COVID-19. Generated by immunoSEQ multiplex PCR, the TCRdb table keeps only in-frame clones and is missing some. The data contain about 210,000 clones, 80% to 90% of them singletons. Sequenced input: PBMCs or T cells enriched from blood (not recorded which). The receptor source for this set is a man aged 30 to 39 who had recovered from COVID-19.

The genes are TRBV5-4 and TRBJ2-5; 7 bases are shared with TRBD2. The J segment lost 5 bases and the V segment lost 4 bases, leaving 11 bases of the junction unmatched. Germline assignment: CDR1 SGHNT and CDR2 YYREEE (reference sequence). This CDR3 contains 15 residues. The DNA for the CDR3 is TGTGCCAGCAGCCGAGTCGGCGGGGGTGAGGAGACCCAGTACTTC. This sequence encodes CASSRVGGGEETQYF.

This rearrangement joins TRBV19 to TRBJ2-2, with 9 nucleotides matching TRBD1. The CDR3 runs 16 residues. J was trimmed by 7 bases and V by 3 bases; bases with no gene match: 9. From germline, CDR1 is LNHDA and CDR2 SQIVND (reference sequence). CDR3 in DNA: TGTGCCAGTAGTATCACACAGGGGGCGCTTAACGGGGAGCTGTTTTTT. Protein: CASSITQGALNGELFF.

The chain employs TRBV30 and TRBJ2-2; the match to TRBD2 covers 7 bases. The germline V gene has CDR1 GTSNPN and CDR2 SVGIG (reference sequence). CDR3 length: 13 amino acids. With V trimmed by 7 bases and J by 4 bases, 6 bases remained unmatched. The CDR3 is CAYKTSPTGELFF. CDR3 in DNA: TGTGCCTATAAGACTAGCCCCACCGGGGAGCTGTTTTTT. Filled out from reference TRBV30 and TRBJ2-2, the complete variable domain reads SQTIHQWPATLVQPVGSPLSLECTVEGTSNPNLYWYRQAAGRGLQLLFYSVGIGQISSEVPQNLSASRPQDRQFILSSKKLLLSDSGFYLCAYKTSPTGELFFGEGSRLTVL.

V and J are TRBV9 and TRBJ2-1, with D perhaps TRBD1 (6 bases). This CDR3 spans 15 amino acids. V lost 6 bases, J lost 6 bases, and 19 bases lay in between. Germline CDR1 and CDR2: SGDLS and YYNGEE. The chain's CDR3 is CASNREGLGGNEQFF. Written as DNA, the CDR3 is TGTGCCAGCAACAGGGAAGGGTTAGGGGGCAATGAGCAGTTCTTC.

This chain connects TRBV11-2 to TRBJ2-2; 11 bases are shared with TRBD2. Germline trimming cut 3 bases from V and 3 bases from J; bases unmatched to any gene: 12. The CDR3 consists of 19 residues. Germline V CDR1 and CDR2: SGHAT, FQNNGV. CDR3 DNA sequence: TGTGCCAGCAGCTTCCGACTGACTAGCGGGATTAAGGACACCGGGGAGCTGTTTTTT. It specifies CASSFRLTSGIKDTGELFF.

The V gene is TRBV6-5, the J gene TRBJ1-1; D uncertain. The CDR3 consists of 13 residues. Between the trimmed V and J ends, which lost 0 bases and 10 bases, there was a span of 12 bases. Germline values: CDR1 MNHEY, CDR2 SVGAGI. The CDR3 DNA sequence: TGTGCCAGCAGTTACTCGGGCTCGGCTGGAGCTTTCTTT. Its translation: CASSYSGSAGAFF.

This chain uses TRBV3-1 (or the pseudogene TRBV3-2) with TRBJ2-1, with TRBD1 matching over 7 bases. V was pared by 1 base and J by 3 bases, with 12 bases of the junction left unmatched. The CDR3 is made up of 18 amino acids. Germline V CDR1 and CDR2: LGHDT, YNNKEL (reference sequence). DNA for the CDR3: TGTGCCAGCAGCCAAGTGAGGGCCACAGGGGCGAGCTACAATGAGCAGTTCTTC. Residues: CASSQVRATGASYNEQFF.

The CDR3 loop is CATSDNGQNTEAFF. CDR3 DNA sequence: TGTGCCACCAGTGATAACGGACAGAACACTGAAGCTTTCTTT. V is TRBV24-1 and J is TRBJ1-1, with a weak D call TRBD1 (5 bases). Between the trimmed V and J ends, which lost 3 bases and 1 base, there was a span of 8 bases. CDR3 length equals 14 residues. Per germline, CDR1 KGHDR and CDR2 SFDVKD.

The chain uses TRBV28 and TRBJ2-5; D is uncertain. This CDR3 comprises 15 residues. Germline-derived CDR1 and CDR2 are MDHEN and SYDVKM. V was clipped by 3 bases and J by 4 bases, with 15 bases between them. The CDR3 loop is CASSLPGSRRETQYF. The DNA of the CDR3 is TGTGCCAGCAGTTTGCCAGGTTCCAGGCGAGAGACCCAGTACTTC.

This CDR3 reads CASSPQDWYGGNTIYF. CDR3 sequence (DNA): TGTGCCAGCAGCCCGCAAGACTGGTATGGGGGAAACACCATATATTTT. The genes are TRBV7-2 and TRBJ1-3; D ambiguous. The V gene's germline CDR1 is SGHTA and CDR2 FQGNSA. The V and J ends lost 5 bases and 4 bases respectively, with 18 bases between them. The CDR3 loop spans 16 amino acids.

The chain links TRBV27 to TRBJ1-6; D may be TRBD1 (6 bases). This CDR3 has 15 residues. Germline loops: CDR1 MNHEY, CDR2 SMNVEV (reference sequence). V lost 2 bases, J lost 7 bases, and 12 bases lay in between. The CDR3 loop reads CASSLRGAQNSPLHF. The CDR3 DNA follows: TGTGCCAGCAGTTTACGGGGGGCGCAGAATTCACCCCTCCACTTT.

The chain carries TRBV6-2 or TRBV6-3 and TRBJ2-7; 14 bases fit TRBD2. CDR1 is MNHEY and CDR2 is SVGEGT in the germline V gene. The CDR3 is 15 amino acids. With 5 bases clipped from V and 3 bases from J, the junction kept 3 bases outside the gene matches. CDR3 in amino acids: CASSGTSGSGYEQYF. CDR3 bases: TGTGCCAGCAGTGGGACTAGCGGGAGTGGCTACGAGCAGTACTTC.

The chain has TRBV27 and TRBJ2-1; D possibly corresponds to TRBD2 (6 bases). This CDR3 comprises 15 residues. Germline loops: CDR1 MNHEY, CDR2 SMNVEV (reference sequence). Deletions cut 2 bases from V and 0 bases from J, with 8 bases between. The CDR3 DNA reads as TGTGCCAGCAGTTTAGCGGGGCACTCCTACAATGAGCAGTTCTTC. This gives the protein CASSLAGHSYNEQFF.